The 23 T cell receptor beta chains given below trace back to one sample, sequenced in a study of beta chain features in type 1 diabetes. Their recognized antigens are unknown. The study reverse transcribed the entire isolated RNA, so it sequenced expressed TCRB transcripts. Clones were read by immunoSEQ multiplex PCR, and TCRdb kept only the in-frame ones, dropping some. The sample lists around 360,000 clones; roughly 12% were seen once. Study results and caveats: In all four CD4+ subsets, TCRB CDR3 length was significantly, moderately reduced in type 1 diabetes.

The source material was naive CD4+ T cells from blood. Source of these receptors: a woman between 18 and 29 years old with type 1 diabetes.

This rearrangement joins TRBV5-4 to TRBJ2-7; 13 nucleotides agree with TRBD2. The CDR3 is 14 amino acids. The V gene end was trimmed by 0 bases and the J gene end by 6 bases; junction bases not matched to a gene: 0. Germline CDR1 SGHNT, CDR2 YYREEE (reference sequence). The CDR3 spells CASSLGLAGGEQYF. The CDR3 bases are TGTGCCAGCAGCTTGGGACTAGCGGGAGGCGAGCAGTACTTC.

This clone has more than one count but fewer than ten. This sequence joins TRBV25-1 and TRBJ2-7, with TRBD1 as a possible D gene (5 bases). The CDR3 spans 15 residues. In germline, CDR1 is MGHDK, CDR2 SYGVNS. The V gene lost 5 bases and the J gene lost 5 bases, with 19 bases spanning the gap. The chain's CDR3 is CASSRTQGDPHEQYF. The CDR3 region has the DNA TGTGCCAGCAGTAGAACCCAAGGGGATCCCCACGAGCAGTACTTC.

Only a few counts were recorded for this clone. The genes are TRBV18 and TRBJ2-4; TRBD1 is a possible D gene (6 bases). From germline, CDR1 is KGHSH and CDR2 LQKENI. The germline V and J ends were trimmed by 6 bases and 6 bases, with 18 bases remaining between them. This CDR3 has 15 residues. CDR3 in DNA: TGTGCCAGCTCCGACCTTGTAGGGGGTGGAAACATTCAGTACTTC. Its protein is CASSDLVGGGNIQYF.

This clone occurred a few times. The chain has TRBV25-1 and TRBJ1-1; 8 nucleotides agree with TRBD1. The germline CDR1 and CDR2 sequences are MGHDK and SYGVNS. CDR3 length equals 15 residues. The junction had 4 bases not matched to a gene; V was cut back by 3 bases and J by 1 base. As DNA, the CDR3 is TGTGCCAGCAGTGATTCAGGGACAGGGAACACTGAAGCTTTCTTT. Translated: CASSDSGTGNTEAFF. The complete variable domain, with remaining parts taken from reference TRBV25-1 and TRBJ1-1, reads EADIYQTPRYLVIGTGKKITLECSQTMGHDKMYWYQQDPGMELHLIHYSYGVNSTEKGDLSSESTVSRIRTEHFPLTLESARPSHTSQYLCASSDSGTGNTEAFFGQGTRLTVV.

The chain employs TRBV27 and TRBJ1-4; D remains ambiguous. The ends were cut back, 5 bases at V and 7 bases at J, with 11 bases in the middle. CDR3 length equals 13 residues. Germline loops: CDR1 MNHEY, CDR2 SMNVEV (reference sequence). CDR3 loop: CASSLNRVEKLFF. CDR3 coding DNA: TGTGCCAGCAGTCTCAACAGAGTTGAAAAACTGTTTTTT.

Only a few counts were recorded for this clone. The chain links TRBV19 to TRBJ1-1, with D possibly matching TRBD1 (5 bases). V lost 6 bases, J lost 6 bases, and 14 bases lay in between. Germline V gene lookup returns CDR1 LNHDA and CDR2 SQIVND (reference sequence). The CDR3 has 13 amino acids. The CDR3 spells CASSPAWTSEAFF. The CDR3 coding sequence is TGTGCCAGTAGCCCCGCTTGGACATCTGAAGCTTTCTTT.

This clone was detected only a few times. V is TRBV4-3 and J is TRBJ2-5; TRBD1 agrees at 8 bases. Looked up from germline, CDR1 is LGHNA and CDR2 is YSLEER. This CDR3 comprises 14 residues. V was pared by 1 base and J by 5 bases, with 3 bases of the junction left unmatched. CDR3 sequence reads: CASSQGQGTETQYF. Here the CDR3 DNA reads TGCGCCAGCAGCCAAGGACAGGGGACGGAGACCCAGTACTTC.

This sequence joins TRBV18 and TRBJ2-5, with 11 positions matching TRBD2. Unmatched junction bases numbered 2, after V lost 4 bases and J lost 1 base. Germline V lookup: CDR1 KGHSH, CDR2 LQKENI. This CDR3 contains 15 residues. The CDR3 region has the DNA TGTGCCAGCTCACTGGGACTAGCGGCCCAAGAGACCCAGTACTTC. This codes for CASSLGLAAQETQYF.

In this sample, this clone turned up a few times. The CDR3 coding sequence is TGCAGCGTTGAGCTGGTGGGGCCAGAAGAGACCCAGTACTTC. Translated: CSVELVGPEETQYF. The chain couples TRBV29-1 to TRBJ2-5; TRBD1 might be the D (5 bases). The CDR3 runs 14 residues. V shed 3 bases and J shed 3 bases, with 14 bases lying between them. Germline CDR1 SQVTM, CDR2 ANQGSEA.

This sequence joins TRBV18 and TRBJ2-3; maybe TRBD2 (5 bases). The CDR3 has 14 residues. V was pared by 6 bases and J by 4 bases, with 14 bases between. CDR1 is KGHSH and CDR2 is LQKENI in the germline V gene. The CDR3 loop is CASSTGTPPDTQYF. The CDR3 nucleotides read TGTGCCAGCTCGACGGGAACCCCTCCAGATACGCAGTATTTT. The full variable domain, with the rest looked up from reference TRBV18 and TRBJ2-3, is NAGVMQNPRHLVRRRGQEARLRCSPMKGHSHVYWYRQLPEEGLKFMVYLQKENIIDESGMPKERFSAEFPKEGPSILRIQQVVRGDSAAYFCASSTGTPPDTQYFGPGTRLTVL.

The V call is TRBV2, the J call TRBJ2-1; 11 nucleotides align to TRBD2. Germline trimming cut 2 bases from V and 4 bases from J; bases unmatched to any gene: 1. Looked up from germline, CDR1 is SNHLY and CDR2 is FYNNEI. The CDR3 has 15 amino acids. This CDR3 is CASSELAGGYNEQFF. Written as DNA, the CDR3 is TGTGCCAGCAGTGAACTAGCGGGGGGATACAATGAGCAGTTCTTC.

There are a few counts of this clone. This chain uses TRBV30 with TRBJ2-2; 10 nucleotides match TRBD2. The V segment lost 4 bases and the J segment 6 bases; nucleotides outside the gene matches: 8. CDR3 length: 15 amino acids. CDR1 is GTSNPN and CDR2 is SVGIG in the germline V gene (reference sequence). The CDR3 coding sequence is TGTGCCTGGAAATCTAGCGGGAGCGTTTCCGGGGAGCTGTTTTTT. It encodes CAWKSSGSVSGELFF.

Worth noting for this clone: The same CDR3 arises from other DNA sequences in this sample as well. The rearrangement joins TRBV18 to TRBJ1-5, with D unresolved. Trimming cost V 3 bases and J 5 bases, with 8 bases left between them. The CDR3 is 13 residues long. Germline V CDR1 and CDR2: KGHSH, LQKENI. The CDR3 DNA follows: TGTGCCAGCTCACCTGGCGGGGATCAGCCCCAGCATTTT. As protein: CASSPGGDQPQHF.

The rearrangement uses TRBV6-5 and TRBJ2-5; D might be TRBD2 (6 bases). The CDR3 has 16 residues. Germline CDR1 and CDR2: MNHEY and SVGAGI. V lost 0 bases, J lost 2 bases, and 13 bases lay in between. The CDR3 protein is CASSYSGDGLQETQYF. In nucleotides, the CDR3 is TGTGCCAGCAGTTACTCAGGGGACGGACTACAAGAGACCCAGTACTTC.

The chain joins TRBV5-6 to TRBJ2-5; D remains ambiguous. This CDR3 spans 12 amino acids. Deletions cut 4 bases from V and 4 bases from J, with 8 bases between. Germline CDR1 SGHDT, CDR2 YYEEEE. The CDR3 DNA follows: TGTGCCAGCAGCCAGCGCCCAGAGACCCAGTACTTC. Translation gives CASSQRPETQYF.

V is TRBV18 and J is TRBJ2-1, with D possibly matching TRBD1 (5 bases). Germline V gene data show CDR1 as KGHSH and CDR2 as LQKENI. CDR3 size: 13 residues. Trimming removed 4 bases from V and 4 bases from J, with 8 bases in between. The CDR3: CASSRGAYNEQFF. Written as DNA, the CDR3 is TGTGCCAGCTCACGTGGGGCGTACAATGAGCAGTTCTTC.

The rearrangement links TRBV19 to TRBJ2-1; D is ambiguous. This CDR3 spans 15 amino acids. V gave up 7 bases and J gave up 8 bases, with 21 bases separating them. Germline lookup yields CDR1 LNHDA and CDR2 SQIVND (reference sequence). The CDR3 coding sequence is TGTGCCAGTATCCCCCGGTTCCGCCCTATCGATGAGCAGTTCTTC. Protein product: CASIPRFRPIDEQFF.

The chain uses TRBV27 and TRBJ1-5; TRBD1 aligns across 8 bases. The CDR3 has 15 amino acids. Germline-derived CDR1 and CDR2 are MNHEY and SMNVEV (reference sequence). V dropped 8 bases and J dropped 7; count of bases not matched to a gene: 13. The CDR3 bases are TGTGCCAGCGCCAAGAGACAGGGGACGAACCAGCCCCAGCATTTT. It specifies CASAKRQGTNQPQHF.

The table lists this clone with a few counts. This chain connects TRBV9 to TRBJ2-7, with D maybe TRBD1 (6 bases). CDR1 SGDLS and CDR2 YYNGEE come from the germline V gene. Trimming cost V 0 bases and J 5 bases, with 9 bases left between them. This CDR3 has 13 amino acids. The CDR3 DNA follows: TGTGCCAGCAGCGTAGTGGGGGCGAACGAGCAGTACTTC. Translating it yields CASSVVGANEQYF.

The chain uses TRBV4-1 and TRBJ1-2; a possible D gene is TRBD1 (5 bases). Trimming took 1 base from V and 4 from J, leaving 13 bases between them. Germline V gives CDR1 MGHRA, CDR2 YSYEKL. The CDR3 length is 15 residues. CDR3 protein: CASSQGQGLTYGYTF. In DNA, the CDR3 is TGCGCCAGCAGCCAAGGGCAGGGCTTGACCTATGGCTACACCTTC.

The chain couples TRBV27 to TRBJ2-1; TRBD2 aligns across 15 bases. There are 13 residues in the CDR3. The germline CDR1 and CDR2 sequences are MNHEY and SMNVEV (reference sequence). Trimming at V came to 9 bases and at J to 10 bases, leaving 4 bases not matched to a gene. The CDR3 protein is CASTGTSGREQFF. CDR3 nucleotides: TGTGCCAGTACCGGGACTAGCGGGAGGGAGCAGTTCTTC.

The gene calls are TRBV4-1 and TRBJ2-7, with D perhaps TRBD2 (6 bases). Germline V gene lookup returns CDR1 MGHRA and CDR2 YSYEKL. This CDR3 region has 18 residues. Trimming took 0 bases from V and 1 from J, leaving 19 bases between them. In nucleotides, the CDR3 is TGCGCCAGCAGCCAAGATGTACCGGGACTCCGAAAATCCTACGAGCAGTACTTC. Translation: CASSQDVPGLRKSYEQYF.

The chain combines TRBV14 with TRBJ2-1; D is possibly TRBD2 (6 bases). The CDR3 is 15 residues long. CDR1 is SGHDN and CDR2 is FVKESK in the germline V gene. The ends were cut back, 2 bases at V and 1 base at J, with 9 bases in the middle. The DNA of the CDR3 is TGTGCCAGCAGCCAAATAGCGGTGTCCTACAATGAGCAGTTCTTC. It yields the protein CASSQIAVSYNEQFF.